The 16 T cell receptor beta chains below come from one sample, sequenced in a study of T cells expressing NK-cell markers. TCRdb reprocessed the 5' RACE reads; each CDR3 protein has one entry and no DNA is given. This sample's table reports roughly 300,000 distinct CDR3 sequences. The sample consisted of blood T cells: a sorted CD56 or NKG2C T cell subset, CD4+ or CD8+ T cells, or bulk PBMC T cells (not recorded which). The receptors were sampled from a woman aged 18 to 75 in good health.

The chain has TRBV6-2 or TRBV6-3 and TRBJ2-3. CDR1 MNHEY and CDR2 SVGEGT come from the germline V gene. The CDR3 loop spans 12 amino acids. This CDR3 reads CASSYSRGTQYF.

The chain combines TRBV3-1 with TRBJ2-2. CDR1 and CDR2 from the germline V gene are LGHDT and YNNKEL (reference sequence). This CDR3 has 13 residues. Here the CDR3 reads CASSQDPAGELFF.

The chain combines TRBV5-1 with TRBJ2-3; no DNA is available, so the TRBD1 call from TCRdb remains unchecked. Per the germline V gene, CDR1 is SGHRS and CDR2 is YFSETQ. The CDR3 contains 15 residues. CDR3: CASSLDPGRTDTQYF.

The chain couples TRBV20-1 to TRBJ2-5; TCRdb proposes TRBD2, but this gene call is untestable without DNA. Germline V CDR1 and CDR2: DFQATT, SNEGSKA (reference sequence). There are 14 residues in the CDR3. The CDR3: CSARRSSGKETQYF.

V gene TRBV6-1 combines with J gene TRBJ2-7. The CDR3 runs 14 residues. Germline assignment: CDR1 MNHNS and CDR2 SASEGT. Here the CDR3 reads CASRPFREISEQYF.

CDR3 loop: CASSSTSGGYTF. The chain has TRBV11-2 and TRBJ1-2. The CDR3 runs to 12 residues. Germline CDR1 is SGHAT and CDR2 is FQNNGV.

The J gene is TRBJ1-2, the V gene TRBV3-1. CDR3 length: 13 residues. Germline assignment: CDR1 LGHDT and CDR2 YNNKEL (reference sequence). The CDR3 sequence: CASSQTDFDGYTF.

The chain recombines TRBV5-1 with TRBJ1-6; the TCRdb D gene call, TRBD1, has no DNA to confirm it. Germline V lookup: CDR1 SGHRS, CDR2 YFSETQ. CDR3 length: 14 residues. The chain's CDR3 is CASSSEGGDSPLHF.

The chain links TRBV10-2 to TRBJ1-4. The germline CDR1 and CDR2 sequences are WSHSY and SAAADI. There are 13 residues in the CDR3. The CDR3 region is CASSGNANEKLFF.

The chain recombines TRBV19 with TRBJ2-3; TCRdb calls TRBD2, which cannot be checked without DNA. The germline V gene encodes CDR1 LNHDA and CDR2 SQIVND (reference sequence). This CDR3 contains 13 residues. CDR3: CASIAGRTDTQYF.

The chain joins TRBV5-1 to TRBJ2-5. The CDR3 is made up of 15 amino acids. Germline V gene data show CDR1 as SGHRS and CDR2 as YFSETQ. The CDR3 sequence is CASSFAGTFQETQYF. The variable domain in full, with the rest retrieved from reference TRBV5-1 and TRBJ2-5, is KAGVTQTPRYLIKTRGQQVTLSCSPISGHRSVSWYQQTPGQGLQFLFEYFSETQRNKGNFPGRFSGRQFSNSRSEMNVSTLELGDSALYLCASSFAGTFQETQYFGPGTRLLVL.

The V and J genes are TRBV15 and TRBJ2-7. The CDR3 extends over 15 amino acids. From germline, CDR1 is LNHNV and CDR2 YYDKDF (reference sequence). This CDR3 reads CATSRYGQALNEQYF.

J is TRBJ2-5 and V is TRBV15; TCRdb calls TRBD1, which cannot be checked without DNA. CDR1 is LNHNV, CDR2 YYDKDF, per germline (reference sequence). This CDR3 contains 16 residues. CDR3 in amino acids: CATSIRGVGQRETQYF. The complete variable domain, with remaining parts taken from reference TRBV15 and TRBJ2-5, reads DAMVIQNPRYQVTQFGKPVTLSCSQTLNHNVMYWYQQKSSQAPKLLFHYYDKDFNNEADTPDNFQSRRPNTSFCFLDIRSPGLGDTAMYLCATSIRGVGQRETQYFGPGTRLLVL.

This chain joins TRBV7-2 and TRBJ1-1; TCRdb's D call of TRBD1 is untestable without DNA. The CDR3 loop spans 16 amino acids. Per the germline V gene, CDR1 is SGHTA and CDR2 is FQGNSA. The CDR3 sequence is CASSLVGVRSNTEAFF.

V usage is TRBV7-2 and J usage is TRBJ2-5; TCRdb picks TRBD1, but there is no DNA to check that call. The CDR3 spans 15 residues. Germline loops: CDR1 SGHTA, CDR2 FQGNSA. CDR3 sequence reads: CASSFGTGILETQYF.

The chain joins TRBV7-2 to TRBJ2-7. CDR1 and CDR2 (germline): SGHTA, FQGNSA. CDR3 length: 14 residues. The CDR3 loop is CASSLGASSYEQYF.